This T cell receptor (beta chain) is from a study of beta chain features in type 1 diabetes. Overall study results and limits: Comparison showed that naive, central memory and Treg TCRB repertoires appeared more similar among patients than among healthy donors.

The sequenced template was cDNA made from the entire isolated RNA. Using immunoSEQ multiplex PCR, the repertoire was profiled, and TCRdb retains in-frame clones only, with some absent. The table has 390,000 or so clones, about 15% seen once. In its sample, this clone was seen a few times. Its antigen is not known. CDR3 length: 16 residues. J gave up 1 base and V 1 base, and 4 bases lay outside the gene matches. The germline CDR1 and CDR2 sequences are LGHNA and YSLEER. The TCR originated in a man aged 30 to 45 in good health. Sequenced sample: naive CD4+ T cells from blood. The chain carries TRBV4-3 and TRBJ2-3; 8 bases fit TRBD1. DNA of the CDR3: TGCGCCAGCAGCCAAGTTCCGGGACAGGGCACAGATACGCAGTATTTT. It specifies CASSQVPGQGTDTQYF.